Below, 10 T cell receptor beta chains from the same sample are listed, as sequenced in a study of T-cell memory formation after mild COVID-19. TCRdb processed the 5' RACE reads anew with MiXCR; each CDR3 protein has one entry. The sample includes 210,000 or so distinct CDR3 sequences, roughly 18% of them seen just once. Specimen: PBMCs or a T cell subset sorted from them (not recorded which). The source is an adult woman who had mild COVID-19 (a few samples of this study predate the infection). Cell type and time point are not known.

In nucleotides, the CDR3 is TGTGCCAGTAGTAAGGAAGTTAATTCACCCCTCCACTTT. It translates to CASSKEVNSPLHF. The chain uses TRBV19 and TRBJ1-6, with no clear D. V lost 4 bases to trimming and J lost 6 bases, with 7 bases between them. Germline CDR1 reads LNHDA; CDR2 reads SQIVND (reference sequence). The CDR3 covers 13 residues.

This clonotype was counted a few times. The chain carries TRBV7-2 and TRBJ2-5; tentative D call: TRBD2 (6 bases). The CDR3 runs 14 residues. Germline values: CDR1 SGHTA, CDR2 FQGNSA. Trimming took off 5 bases at V and 3 bases at J, with 13 bases between the two ends. CDR3 region: CASSQAGQKETQYF. DNA of the CDR3: TGTGCCAGCAGCCAGGCGGGGCAGAAAGAGACCCAGTACTTC.

This clonotype was counted only a few times. V usage is TRBV9 and J usage is TRBJ2-1; D might be TRBD1 or TRBD2, each matching 5 bases. CDR1 is SGDLS and CDR2 is YYNGEE in the germline V gene. The CDR3 contains 15 residues. Trimming pared 0 bases from V and 2 bases from J, leaving 9 bases between. CDR3 nucleotide sequence: TGTGCCAGCAGCGTAGCGCCGGGGCCCTACAATGAGCAGTTCTTC. Translated, it gives CASSVAPGPYNEQFF.

The sample holds a few counts of this clonotype. The rearrangement joins TRBV7-6 to TRBJ2-3; 10 positions match TRBD1. Germline loops: CDR1 SGHVS, CDR2 FNYEAQ. V lost 5 bases, J lost 2 bases, and 13 bases stayed unmatched. The CDR3 spans 18 residues. For the CDR3, the DNA is TGTGCCAGCAGCCGCAGACAGGGGGCTAGCGGCTACACAGATACGCAGTATTTT. Translation: CASSRRQGASGYTDTQYF.

This clonotype appeared a few times. J is TRBJ2-1 and V is TRBV6-2 or TRBV6-3; D could derive from TRBD1 or TRBD2 (5 bases each). The germline CDR1 and CDR2 sequences are MNHEY and SVGEGT. V dropped 7 bases and J dropped 9 bases, with 16 bases sitting between them. This CDR3 has 13 residues. This CDR3 reads CASTRDPMGEQFF. The CDR3 DNA sequence: TGTGCCAGCACCCGGGACCCCATGGGTGAGCAGTTCTTC.

Here the CDR3 reads CSASWGNTGELFF. CDR3 bases: TGCAGTGCTAGTTGGGGAAACACCGGGGAGCTGTTTTTT. J is TRBJ2-2 and V is TRBV20-1; D remains unclear. Germline lookup yields CDR1 DFQATT and CDR2 SNEGSKA (reference sequence). This CDR3 contains 13 residues. V was trimmed by 3 bases and J by 2 bases, leaving 7 bases between them.

The DNA of the CDR3 is TGTGCCAGCAGCCGACGCGGTAATGGAAACACCATATATTTT. Translation: CASSRRGNGNTIYF. This chain joins TRBV3-1 and TRBJ1-3, with unresolved D. Germline V lookup: CDR1 LGHDT, CDR2 YNNKEL (reference sequence). V lost 4 bases, J lost 3 bases, and 10 bases lay in between. The CDR3 totals 14 residues.

Only a few counts were recorded for this clonotype. The J gene is TRBJ2-7, the V gene TRBV5-6; D is unresolved. Trimming stripped 4 bases from V and 5 bases from J, with 13 bases between. Per the germline V gene, CDR1 is SGHDT and CDR2 is YYEEEE. This CDR3 has 13 amino acids. The CDR3 sequence is CASSPFNKDEQYF. The CDR3 DNA reads TGTGCCAGCAGCCCCTTTAACAAAGACGAGCAGTACTTC. The full variable domain, with the rest looked up from reference TRBV5-6 and TRBJ2-7, is DAGVTQSPTHLIKTRGQQVTLRCSPKSGHDTVSWYQQALGQGPQFIFQYYEEEERQRGNFPDRFSGHQFPNYSSELNVNALLLGDSALYLCASSPFNKDEQYFGPGTRLTVT.

This clonotype was detected ten times or more. This chain links TRBV7-8 with TRBJ2-7; tentatively, D is TRBD2 (6 bases). This CDR3 is 14 amino acids long. Germline lookup yields CDR1 SGHVS and CDR2 FQNEAQ. Trimming cost V 5 bases and J 3 bases, with 14 bases left between them. The CDR3 nucleotides are TGTGCCAGCAGCCTCGGAGGGCCGGGCTACGAGCAGTACTTC. The encoded protein is CASSLGGPGYEQYF.

There are a few counts of this clonotype. The genes are TRBV5-1 and TRBJ2-7; TRBD1 matches at 7 bases. The CDR3 is 12 amino acids. V gave up 6 bases and J gave up 3 bases; unmatched junction bases: 3. Germline V gene sequence: CDR1 SGHRS, CDR2 YFSETQ. The CDR3 spells CASNHRGYEQYF. CDR3 nucleotide sequence: TGCGCCAGCAACCACAGGGGCTACGAGCAGTACTTC.